The TCR beta chain described here comes from a study of shared clonotypes between healthy human individuals. Overall study: The cohort comprised a couple of women and a few men. Their ages spanned 18 to 49 years.

The study enrolled healthy HIV-negative adults without recent acute infections or vaccinations as donors. The study drew all its donors from Caucasian adults living in Nashville, Tennessee. The trim removed 1 base at V and 3 bases at J, leaving 6 bases unmatched. Germline V lookup: CDR1 LNHDA, CDR2 SQIVND (reference sequence). This CDR3 comprises 16 residues. This clone was detected only once. Per the original methods: For the immunoSEQ data, sequences were junction-only without quality scores, so filtering differed. Sequencing was performed with immunoSEQ multiplex PCR; in TCRdb, only in-frame clones are kept and a portion is missing. The D gene and trimming were derived from the DNA, and the V and J assignments and clone size from that table. Of about half a million clones in the sample, roughly 80% were seen once.

This sequence originates from a woman aged 40 to 55 in good health. Some clones in this sample may be carry-over from other donors' samples. The chain carries TRBV19 and TRBJ2-1; TRBD2 matches 7 bases. Sample: PBMCs. The CDR3, as DNA: TGTGCCAGTAGTATAGGGCGGGAGAGACTCTACAATGAGCAGTTCTTC. Translated: CASSIGRERLYNEQFF. Together with reference TRBV19 and TRBJ2-1, the CDR3 gives the full variable domain: DGGITQSPKYLFRKEGQNVTLSCEQNLNHDAMYWYRQDPGQGLRLIYYSQIVNDFQKGDIAEGYSVSREKKESFPLTVTSAQKNPTAFYLCASSIGRERLYNEQFFGPGTRLTVL.